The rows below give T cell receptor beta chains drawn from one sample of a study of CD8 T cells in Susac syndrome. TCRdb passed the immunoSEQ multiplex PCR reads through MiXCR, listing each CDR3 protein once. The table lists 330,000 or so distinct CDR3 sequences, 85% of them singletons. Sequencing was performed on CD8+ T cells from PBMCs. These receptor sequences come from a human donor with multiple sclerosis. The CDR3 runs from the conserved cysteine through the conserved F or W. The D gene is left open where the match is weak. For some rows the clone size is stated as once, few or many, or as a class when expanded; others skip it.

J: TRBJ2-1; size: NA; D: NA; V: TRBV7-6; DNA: TGTGCCAGCAGCCCCTCGGGGGCCTCCTACAATGAGCAGTTCTTC; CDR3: CASSPSGASYNEQFF
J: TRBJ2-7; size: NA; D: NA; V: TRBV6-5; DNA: TGTGCCAGCAGTTACTCGTCGGCCCCCTACGAGCAGTACTTC; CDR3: CASSYSSAPYEQYF
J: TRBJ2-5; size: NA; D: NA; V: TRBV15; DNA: TGTGCCACCAGTATGGGGGTCCGCCGGTACTTC; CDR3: CATSMGVRRYF
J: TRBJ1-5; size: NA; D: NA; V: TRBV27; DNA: TGTGCCAGCAGTTTATCGGCTGGGGGGGGCCCCGCAAATCAGCCCCAGCATTTT; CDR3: CASSLSAGGGPANQPQHF
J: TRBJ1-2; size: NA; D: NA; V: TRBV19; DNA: TGTGCCAGTAGTTTCGGGCTTGGCTATGGCTACACCTTC; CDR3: CASSFGLGYGYTF
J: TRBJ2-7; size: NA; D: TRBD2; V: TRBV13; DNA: TGTGCCAGCAGCCGTACGCTAGCGGGGCCCCTATCGGGAGAGCAGTACTTC; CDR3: CASSRTLAGPLSGEQYF
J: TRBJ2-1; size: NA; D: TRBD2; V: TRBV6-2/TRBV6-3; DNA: TGTGCCAGCAGTTTTTCACTAGCGGGAGCGTCCTACAATGAGCAGTTCTTC; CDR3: CASSFSLAGASYNEQFF
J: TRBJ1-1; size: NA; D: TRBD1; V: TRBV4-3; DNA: TGCGCCAGCAGCCAGAACAGGGGGCTGAGCACTGAAGCTTTCTTT; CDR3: CASSQNRGLSTEAFF
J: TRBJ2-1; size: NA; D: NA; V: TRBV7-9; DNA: TGTGCCAGCAGCTTAGGTGGGTGGCCCGCCCAGTTCTTC; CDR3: CASSLGGWPAQFF
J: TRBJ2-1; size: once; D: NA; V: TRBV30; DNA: TGTGCCTGCCCCTTAGCGGATTCCTACAATGAGCAGTTCTTC; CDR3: CACPLADSYNEQFF
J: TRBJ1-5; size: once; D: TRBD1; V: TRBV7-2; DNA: TGTGCCAGCAGCGCTGGGGCAGGGGGTGGCCAGCCCCAGCATTTT; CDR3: CASSAGAGGGQPQHF
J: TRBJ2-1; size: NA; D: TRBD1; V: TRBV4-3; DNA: TGCGCCAGCAGCCTACGGCAGGGGGCTAGGAATGAGCAGTTCTTC; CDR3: CASSLRQGARNEQFF
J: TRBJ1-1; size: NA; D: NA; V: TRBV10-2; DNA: TGCGTGTCCCGAACCGACAGAAACGCTGAAGCTTTCTTT; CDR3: CVSRTDRNAEAFF
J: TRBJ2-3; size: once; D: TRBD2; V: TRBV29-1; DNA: TGCAGCGTTGAACGCGGGCTAGCGGGGTACACAGATACGCAGTATTTT; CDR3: CSVERGLAGYTDTQYF
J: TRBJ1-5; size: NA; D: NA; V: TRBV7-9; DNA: TGTGCCAGCAGCCGTACTCCGGGGGGCGGGCGCCGGATTGAGCAGCCCCAGCATTTT; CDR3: CASSRTPGGGRRIEQPQHF
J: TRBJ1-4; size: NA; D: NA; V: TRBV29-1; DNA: TGCAGCGTTGAAGATTGGGGAGTAACTAATGAAAAACTGTTTTTT; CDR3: CSVEDWGVTNEKLFF
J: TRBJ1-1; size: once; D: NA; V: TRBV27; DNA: TGTGCCAGCAGTTTTTCGGTATCGAGGGAAGCTTTCTTT; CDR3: CASSFSVSREAFF
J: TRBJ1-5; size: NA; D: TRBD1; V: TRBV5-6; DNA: TGTGCCAGCAGCCAGAGAGAGGGACAGCGCTTATACTGCAATCAGCCCCAGCATTTT; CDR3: CASSQREGQRLYCNQPQHF
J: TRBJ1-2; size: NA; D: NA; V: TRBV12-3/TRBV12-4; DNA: TGTGCCACCGTACAGGGCTGGAGCTATGGCTACACCTTC; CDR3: CATVQGWSYGYTF
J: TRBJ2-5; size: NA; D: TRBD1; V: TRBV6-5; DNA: TGTGCCAGCAGTCGGGACAGGAGAGAAGAGACCCAGTACTTC; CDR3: CASSRDRREETQYF
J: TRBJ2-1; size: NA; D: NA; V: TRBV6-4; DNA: TGTGCCAGCAGCTTACAGGGAGAACCCTACAATGAGCAGTTCTTC; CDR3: CASSLQGEPYNEQFF
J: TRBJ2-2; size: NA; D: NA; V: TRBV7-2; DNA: TGTGCCAGCAGCTTTTCAGACAGCGCGAACACCGGGGAGCTGTTTTTT; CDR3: CASSFSDSANTGELFF
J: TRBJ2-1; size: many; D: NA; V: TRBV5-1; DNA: TGCGCCAGCAGCTTGGGCGGGTACAATGAGCAGTTCTTC; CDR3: CASSLGGYNEQFF
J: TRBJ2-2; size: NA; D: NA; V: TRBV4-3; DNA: TGCGCCAGCAGCCAAGATAATCTGCGGCCCGGGGAGCTGTTTTTT; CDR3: CASSQDNLRPGELFF
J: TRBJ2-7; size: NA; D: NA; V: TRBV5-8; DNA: TGTGCCAGCAGCTTCATCGGATGGGGCAGAGGCTACGAGCAGTACTTC; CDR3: CASSFIGWGRGYEQYF
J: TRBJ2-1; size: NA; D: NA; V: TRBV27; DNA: TGTGCCAGCAGTCCCGGCCTCCCTACCGACAATGAGCAGTTCTTC; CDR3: CASSPGLPTDNEQFF
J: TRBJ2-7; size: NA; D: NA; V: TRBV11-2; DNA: TGTGCCAGCAGCTCAGCCACGGGACTGAGCTCCTACGAGCAGTACTTC; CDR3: CASSSATGLSSYEQYF
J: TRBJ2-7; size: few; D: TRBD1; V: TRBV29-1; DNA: TGCAGCGTTTCAGGGGGTGTAAGCGAGCAGTACTTC; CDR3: CSVSGGVSEQYF
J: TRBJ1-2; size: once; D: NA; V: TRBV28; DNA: TGTGCCAGCGTCGGCCCCCTCATTGATGGCTACACCTTC; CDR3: CASVGPLIDGYTF
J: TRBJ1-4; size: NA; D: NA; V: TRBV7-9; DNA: TGTGCCAGCAGCTTACCTGAGGGTGGAACTAATGAAAAACTGTTTTTT; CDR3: CASSLPEGGTNEKLFF
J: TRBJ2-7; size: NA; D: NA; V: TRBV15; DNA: TGTGCCACCAGCAGGGACATTAGCTCCTACGAGCAGTACTTC; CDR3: CATSRDISSYEQYF
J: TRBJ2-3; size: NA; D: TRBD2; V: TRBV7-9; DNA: TGTGCCAGCAGCCCTAGCGGGCGCACAGATACGCAGTATTTT; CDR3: CASSPSGRTDTQYF
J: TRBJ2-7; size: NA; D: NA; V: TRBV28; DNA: TGTGCCAGCAGTTTCCTACAGGGAACAACCTACGAGCAGTACTTC; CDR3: CASSFLQGTTYEQYF
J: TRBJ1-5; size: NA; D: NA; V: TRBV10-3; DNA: TGTGCCATCAGTGAGGGACCCCAGGAGTCCTATAGCAATCAGCCCCAGCATTTT; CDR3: CAISEGPQESYSNQPQHF
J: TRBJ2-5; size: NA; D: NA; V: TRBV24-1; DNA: TGTGCCACCAGTGATCCTCTAGTTGGAGGGGAAGAGACCCAGTACTTC; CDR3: CATSDPLVGGEETQYF
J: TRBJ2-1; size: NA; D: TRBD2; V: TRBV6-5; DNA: TGTGCCAGCAGTTCCAACTCTATGAATAGCGGGAGAGGCTACAATGAGCAGTTCTTC; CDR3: CASSSNSMNSGRGYNEQFF
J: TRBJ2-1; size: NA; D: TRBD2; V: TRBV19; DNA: TGTGCCAGTACGTCGTTCGGGACTAGCGGGAGGGTGGAGTTCTTC; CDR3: CASTSFGTSGRVEFF
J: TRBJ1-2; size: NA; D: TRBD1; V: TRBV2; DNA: TGTGCCAGCAGTGAGGTGACAGGGATCCCCTGGGGCTACACCTTC; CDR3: CASSEVTGIPWGYTF
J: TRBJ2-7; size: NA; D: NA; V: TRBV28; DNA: TGTGCCAGCAGTTTAAAGTACGAGCAGTACTTC; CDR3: CASSLKYEQYF
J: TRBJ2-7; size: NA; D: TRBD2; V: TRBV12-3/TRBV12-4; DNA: TGTGCCAGCAGTTGGACTAGCACTGGCCGGGAGCAGTACTTC; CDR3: CASSWTSTGREQYF
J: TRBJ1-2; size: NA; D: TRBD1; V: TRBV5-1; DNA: TGCGCCAGCAGCCCGGAGGGACAGCTTCTCTTCTATGGCTACACCTTC; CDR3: CASSPEGQLLFYGYTF
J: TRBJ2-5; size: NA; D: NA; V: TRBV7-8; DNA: TGTGCCAGCAGCTTCCGACTACCAATTCAGGAGACCCAGTACTTC; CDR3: CASSFRLPIQETQYF
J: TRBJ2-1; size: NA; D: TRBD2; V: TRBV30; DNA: TGTGCCTGGAACAGCGCGGGAGGACCCTTCGAGCAGTTCTTC; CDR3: CAWNSAGGPFEQFF
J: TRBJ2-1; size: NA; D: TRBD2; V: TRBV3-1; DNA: TGTGCCAGCAGCCGCCTAGCGGGAGGGCCGAATGAGCAGTTCTTC; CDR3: CASSRLAGGPNEQFF
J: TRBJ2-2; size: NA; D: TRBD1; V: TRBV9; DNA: TGTGCCAGCAGCGTAGTGGACAGGGGGCGAATCGGGGAGCTGTTTTTT; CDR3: CASSVVDRGRIGELFF
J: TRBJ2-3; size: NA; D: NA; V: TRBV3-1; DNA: TGTGCCAGCGAAGACCCGACAGATACGCAGTATTTT; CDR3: CASEDPTDTQYF
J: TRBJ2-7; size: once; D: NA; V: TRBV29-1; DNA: TGCAGCGTCGAGGGCCGTCCCTACGAGCAGTACTTC; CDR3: CSVEGRPYEQYF
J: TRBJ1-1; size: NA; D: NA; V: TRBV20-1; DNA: TGCAGTGCTAGTCGAGGGGTAGGGGTGGAAGCTTTCTTT; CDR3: CSASRGVGVEAFF
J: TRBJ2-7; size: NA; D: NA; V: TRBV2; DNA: TGTGCCAGTGGAGTACAGGGATCAGAGAGGGTATTTATGACCTACGAGCAGTACTTC; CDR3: CASGVQGSERVFMTYEQYF
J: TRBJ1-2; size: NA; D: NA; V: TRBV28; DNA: TGTGCCAGCAGTTCCGATCAGGGGACCGACCGTCGGAGTGGCTACACCTTC; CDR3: CASSSDQGTDRRSGYTF
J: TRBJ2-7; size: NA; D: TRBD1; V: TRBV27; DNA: TGTGCCAGCAGTTTGGCAGCAGGACAGGGCCCCTACGAGCAGTACTTC; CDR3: CASSLAAGQGPYEQYF
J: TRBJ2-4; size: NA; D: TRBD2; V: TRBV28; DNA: TGTGCCAGCGGTTTAAGACTAGCGGGTGTCAAAAACATTCAGTACTTC; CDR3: CASGLRLAGVKNIQYF
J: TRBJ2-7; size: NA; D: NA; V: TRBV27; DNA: TGTGCCAGCAGTTCCGGGACGTTGGGAGAGCAGTACTTC; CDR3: CASSSGTLGEQYF
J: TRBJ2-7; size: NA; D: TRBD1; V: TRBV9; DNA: TGTGCCAGCAGCGAGCGGGACAGGGCCTACGAGCAGTACTTC; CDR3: CASSERDRAYEQYF